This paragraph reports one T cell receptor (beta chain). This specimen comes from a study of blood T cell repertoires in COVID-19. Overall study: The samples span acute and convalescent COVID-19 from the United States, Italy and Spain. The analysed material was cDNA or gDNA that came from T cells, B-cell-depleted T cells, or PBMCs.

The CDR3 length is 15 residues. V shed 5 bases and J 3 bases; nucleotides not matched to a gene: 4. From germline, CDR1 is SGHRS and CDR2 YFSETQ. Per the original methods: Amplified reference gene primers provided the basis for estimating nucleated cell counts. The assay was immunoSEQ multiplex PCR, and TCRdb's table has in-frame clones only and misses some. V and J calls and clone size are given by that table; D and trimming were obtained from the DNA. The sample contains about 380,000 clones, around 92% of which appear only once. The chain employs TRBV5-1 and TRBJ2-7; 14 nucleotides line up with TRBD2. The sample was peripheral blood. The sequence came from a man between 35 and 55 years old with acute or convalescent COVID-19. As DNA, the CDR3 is TGCGCCAGCAGATATGGGACTAGCGGGAGCTACGAGCAGTACTTC. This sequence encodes CASRYGTSGSYEQYF. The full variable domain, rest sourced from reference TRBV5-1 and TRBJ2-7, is KAGVTQTPRYLIKTRGQQVTLSCSPISGHRSVSWYQQTPGQGLQFLFEYFSETQRNKGNFPGRFSGRQFSNSRSEMNVSTLELGDSALYLCASRYGTSGSYEQYFGPGTRLTVT.